This TCR beta chain was identified in a study of T-cell memory formation after mild COVID-19. Whole-study context: The two donors had largely donor-specific TCR clusters.

TCRdb independently ran MiXCR on the 5' RACE reads; one entry per CDR3 protein. The profile shows under 300,000 distinct CDR3 sequences, roughly 9.4% of them singletons. Study-wide results and caveats: Contracting CD4+ clones sat mainly in CM and EM; CD8+ in EMRA.

On this clonotype: Its antigen is currently unknown.

The V and J ends lost 4 bases and 1 base, in that order; junction bases with no gene match: 8. Looked up from germline, CDR1 is SGHDT and CDR2 is YYEEEE. The CDR3 extends over 16 amino acids. The sequence was collected from a man aged 18 to 29 who had mild COVID-19 (a few samples of this study predate the infection). Cell type and time point are not known. The rearrangement links TRBV5-6 to TRBJ1-2; 9 bases align to TRBD1. Sequenced material: PBMCs or a T cell subset sorted from them (not recorded which). The CDR3 reads CASSAGTGLLNYGYTF. The DNA for the CDR3 is TGTGCCAGCAGCGCGGGGACAGGGCTCCTTAACTATGGCTACACCTTC.